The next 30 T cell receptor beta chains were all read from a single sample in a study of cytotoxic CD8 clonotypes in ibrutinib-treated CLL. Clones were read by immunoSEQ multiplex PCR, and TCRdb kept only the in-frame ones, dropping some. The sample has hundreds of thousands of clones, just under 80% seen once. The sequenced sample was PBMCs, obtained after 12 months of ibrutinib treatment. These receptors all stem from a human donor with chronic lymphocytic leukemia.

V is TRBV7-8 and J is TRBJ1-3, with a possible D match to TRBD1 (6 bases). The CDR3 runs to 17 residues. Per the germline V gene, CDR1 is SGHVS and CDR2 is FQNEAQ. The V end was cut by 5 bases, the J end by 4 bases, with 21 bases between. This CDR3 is CASSKRQVPGAGNTIYF. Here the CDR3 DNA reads TGTGCCAGCAGCAAAAGACAGGTCCCCGGTGCCGGAAACACCATATATTTT.

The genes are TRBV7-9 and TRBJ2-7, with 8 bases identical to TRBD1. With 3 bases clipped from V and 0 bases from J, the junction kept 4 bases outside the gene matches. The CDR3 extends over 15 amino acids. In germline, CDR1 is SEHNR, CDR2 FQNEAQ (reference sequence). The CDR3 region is CASSFAGTGSYEQYF. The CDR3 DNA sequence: TGTGCCAGCAGCTTCGCCGGGACAGGCTCCTACGAGCAGTACTTC.

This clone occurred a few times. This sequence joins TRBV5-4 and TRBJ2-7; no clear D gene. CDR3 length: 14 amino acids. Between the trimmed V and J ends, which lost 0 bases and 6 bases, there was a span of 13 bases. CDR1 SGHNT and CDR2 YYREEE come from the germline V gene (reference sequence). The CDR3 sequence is CASSLGEIGGEQYF. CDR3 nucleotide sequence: TGTGCCAGCAGCTTGGGTGAGATTGGTGGCGAGCAGTACTTC.

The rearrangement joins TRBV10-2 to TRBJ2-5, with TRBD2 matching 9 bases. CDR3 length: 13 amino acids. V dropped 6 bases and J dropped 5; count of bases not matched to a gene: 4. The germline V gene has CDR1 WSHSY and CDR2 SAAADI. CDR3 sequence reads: CASSLAGRETQYF. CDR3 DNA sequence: TGCGCCAGCAGCCTAGCGGGGCGCGAGACCCAGTACTTC.

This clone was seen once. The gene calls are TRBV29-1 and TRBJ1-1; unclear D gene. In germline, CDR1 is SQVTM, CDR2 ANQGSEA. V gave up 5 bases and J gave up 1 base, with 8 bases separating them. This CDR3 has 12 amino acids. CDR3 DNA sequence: TGCAGCGTTACCCCAGGGAACACTGAAGCTTTCTTT. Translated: CSVTPGNTEAFF.

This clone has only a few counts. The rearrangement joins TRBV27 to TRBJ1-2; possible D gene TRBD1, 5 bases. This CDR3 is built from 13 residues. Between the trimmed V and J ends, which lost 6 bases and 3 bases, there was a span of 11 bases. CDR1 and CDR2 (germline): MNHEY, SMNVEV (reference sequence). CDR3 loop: CASRIGADYGYTF. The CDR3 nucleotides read TGTGCCAGCAGAATCGGGGCGGACTATGGCTACACCTTC.

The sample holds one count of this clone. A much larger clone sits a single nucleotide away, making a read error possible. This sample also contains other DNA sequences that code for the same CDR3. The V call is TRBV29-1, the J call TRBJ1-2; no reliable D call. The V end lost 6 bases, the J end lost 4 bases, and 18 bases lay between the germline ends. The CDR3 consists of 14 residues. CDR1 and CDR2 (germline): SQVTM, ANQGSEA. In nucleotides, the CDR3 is TGCAGCGTCGCCGGAATAGCAGGAGTCTATGGCTACACCTTC. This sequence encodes CSVAGIAGVYGYTF.

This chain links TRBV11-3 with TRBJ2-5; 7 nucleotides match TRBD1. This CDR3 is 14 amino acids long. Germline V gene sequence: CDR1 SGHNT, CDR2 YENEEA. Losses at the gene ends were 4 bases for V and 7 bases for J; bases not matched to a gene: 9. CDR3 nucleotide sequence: TGTGCCAGCAGCTCGGGACAGCCGGCCGGGACCCAGTACTTC. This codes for CASSSGQPAGTQYF.

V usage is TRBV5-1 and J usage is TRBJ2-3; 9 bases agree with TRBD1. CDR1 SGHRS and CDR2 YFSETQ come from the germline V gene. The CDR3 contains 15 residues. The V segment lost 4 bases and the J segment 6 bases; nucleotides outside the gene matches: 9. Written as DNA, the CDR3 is TGCGCCAGCAGCCCACAGGGGGCGCGGGAGGATACGCAGTATTTT. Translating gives CASSPQGAREDTQYF.

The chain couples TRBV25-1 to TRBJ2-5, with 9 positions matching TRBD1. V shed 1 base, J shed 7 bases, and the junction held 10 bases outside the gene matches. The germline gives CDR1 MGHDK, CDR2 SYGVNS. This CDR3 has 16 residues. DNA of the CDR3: TGTGCCAGCAGTGAATCCCCAGGACAGGGGTCTGGGACCCAGTACTTC. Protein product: CASSESPGQGSGTQYF.

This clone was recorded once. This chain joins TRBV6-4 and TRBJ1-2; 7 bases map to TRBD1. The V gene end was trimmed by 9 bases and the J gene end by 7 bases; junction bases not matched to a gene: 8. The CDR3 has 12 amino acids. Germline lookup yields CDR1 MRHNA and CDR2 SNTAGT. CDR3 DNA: TGTGCCAGACTACAGGGGCACTCTGGCTACACCTTC. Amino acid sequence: CARLQGHSGYTF.

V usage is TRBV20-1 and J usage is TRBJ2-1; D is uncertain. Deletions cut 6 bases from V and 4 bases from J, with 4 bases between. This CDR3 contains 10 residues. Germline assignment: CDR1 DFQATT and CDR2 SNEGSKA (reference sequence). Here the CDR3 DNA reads TGCAGTGCGCCTTACAATGAGCAGTTCTTC. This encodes CSAPYNEQFF.

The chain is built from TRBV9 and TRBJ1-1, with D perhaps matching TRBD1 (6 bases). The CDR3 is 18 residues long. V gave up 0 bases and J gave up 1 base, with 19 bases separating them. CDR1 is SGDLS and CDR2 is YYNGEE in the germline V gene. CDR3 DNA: TGTGCCAGCAGCGTAGGTGCTGGGGGCGCAGGAAGGAACACTGAAGCTTTCTTT. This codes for CASSVGAGGAGRNTEAFF.

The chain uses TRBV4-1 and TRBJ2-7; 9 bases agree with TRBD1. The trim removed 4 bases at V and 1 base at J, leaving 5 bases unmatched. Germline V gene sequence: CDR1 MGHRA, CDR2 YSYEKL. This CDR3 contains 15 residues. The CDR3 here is CASSLRTGESYEQYF. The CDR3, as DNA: TGCGCCAGCAGCCTCAGGACAGGGGAATCCTACGAGCAGTACTTC.

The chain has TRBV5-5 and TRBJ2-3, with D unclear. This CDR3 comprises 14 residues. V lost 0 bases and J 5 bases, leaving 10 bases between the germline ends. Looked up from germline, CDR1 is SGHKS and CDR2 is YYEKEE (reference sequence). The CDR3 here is CASSLVPVGDTQYF. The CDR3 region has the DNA TGTGCCAGCAGCTTGGTCCCCGTGGGAGATACGCAGTATTTT.

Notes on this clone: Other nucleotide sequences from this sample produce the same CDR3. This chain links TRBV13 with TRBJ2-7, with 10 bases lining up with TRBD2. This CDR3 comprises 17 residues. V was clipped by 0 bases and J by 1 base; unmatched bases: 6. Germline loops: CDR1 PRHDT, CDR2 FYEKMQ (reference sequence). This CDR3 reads CASSLGPLAGLSYEQYF. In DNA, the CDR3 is TGTGCCAGCAGCTTAGGCCCACTAGCGGGGCTGTCCTACGAGCAGTACTTC. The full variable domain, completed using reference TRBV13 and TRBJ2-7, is AAGVIQSPRHLIKEKRETATLKCYPIPRHDTVYWYQQGPGQDPQFLISFYEKMQSDKGSIPDRFSAQQFSDYHSELNMSSLELGDSALYFCASSLGPLAGLSYEQYFGPGTRLTVT.

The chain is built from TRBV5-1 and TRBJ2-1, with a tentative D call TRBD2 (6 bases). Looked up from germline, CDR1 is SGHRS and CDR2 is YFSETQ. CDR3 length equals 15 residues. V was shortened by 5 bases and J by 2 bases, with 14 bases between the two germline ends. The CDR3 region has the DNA TGCGCCAGCAGGAACGGGACTCCCACCTACAATGAGCAGTTCTTC. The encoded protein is CASRNGTPTYNEQFF.

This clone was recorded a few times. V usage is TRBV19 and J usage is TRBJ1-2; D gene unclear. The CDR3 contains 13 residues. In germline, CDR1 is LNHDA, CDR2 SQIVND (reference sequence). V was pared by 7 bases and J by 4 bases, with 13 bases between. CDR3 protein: CASTTDTVYGYTF. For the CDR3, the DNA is TGTGCCAGTACCACCGACACCGTCTATGGCTACACCTTC.

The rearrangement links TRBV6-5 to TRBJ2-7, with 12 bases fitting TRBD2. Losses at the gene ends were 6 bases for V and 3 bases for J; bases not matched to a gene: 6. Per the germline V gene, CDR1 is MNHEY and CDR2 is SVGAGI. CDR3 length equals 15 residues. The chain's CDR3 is CASSRGTSGFYEQYF. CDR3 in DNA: TGTGCCAGCAGCCGAGGGACTAGCGGGTTCTACGAGCAGTACTTC.

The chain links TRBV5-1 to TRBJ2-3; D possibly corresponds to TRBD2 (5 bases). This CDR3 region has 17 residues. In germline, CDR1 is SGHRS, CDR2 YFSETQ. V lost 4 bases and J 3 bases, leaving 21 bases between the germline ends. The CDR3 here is CASSRSERARRTDTQYF. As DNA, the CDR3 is TGCGCCAGCAGCCGGAGCGAGAGGGCCCGGCGGACAGATACGCAGTATTTT. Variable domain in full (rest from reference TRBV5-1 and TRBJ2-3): KAGVTQTPRYLIKTRGQQVTLSCSPISGHRSVSWYQQTPGQGLQFLFEYFSETQRNKGNFPGRFSGRQFSNSRSEMNVSTLELGDSALYLCASSRSERARRTDTQYFGPGTRLTVL.

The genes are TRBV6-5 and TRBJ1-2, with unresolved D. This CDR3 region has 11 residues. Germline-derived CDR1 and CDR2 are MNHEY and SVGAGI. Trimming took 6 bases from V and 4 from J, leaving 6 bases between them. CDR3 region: CASRMGYGYTF. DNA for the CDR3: TGTGCCAGCAGGATGGGCTATGGCTACACCTTC.

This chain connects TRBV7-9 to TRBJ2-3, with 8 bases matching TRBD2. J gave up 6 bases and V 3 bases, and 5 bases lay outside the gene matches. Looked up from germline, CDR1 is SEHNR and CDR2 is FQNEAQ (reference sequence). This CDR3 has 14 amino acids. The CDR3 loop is CASSFGGAMDTQYF. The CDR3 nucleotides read TGTGCCAGCAGCTTCGGGGGGGCCATGGATACGCAGTATTTT.

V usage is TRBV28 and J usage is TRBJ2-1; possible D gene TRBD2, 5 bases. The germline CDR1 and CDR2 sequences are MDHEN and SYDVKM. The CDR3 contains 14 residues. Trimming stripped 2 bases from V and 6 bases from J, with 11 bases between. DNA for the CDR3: TGTGCCAGCAGTTTAGTAGGTGGGAGCAATGAGCAGTTCTTC. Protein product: CASSLVGGSNEQFF.

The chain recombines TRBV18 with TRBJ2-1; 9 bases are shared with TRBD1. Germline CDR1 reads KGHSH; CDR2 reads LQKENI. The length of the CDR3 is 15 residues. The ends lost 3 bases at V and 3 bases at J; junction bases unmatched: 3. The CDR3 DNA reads TGTGCCAGCTCACCTCCGGGACAGGGCTACAATGAGCAGTTCTTC. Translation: CASSPPGQGYNEQFF. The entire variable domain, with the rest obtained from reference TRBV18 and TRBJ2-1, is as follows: NAGVMQNPRHLVRRRGQEARLRCSPMKGHSHVYWYRQLPEEGLKFMVYLQKENIIDESGMPKERFSAEFPKEGPSILRIQQVVRGDSAAYFCASSPPGQGYNEQFFGPGTRLTVL.

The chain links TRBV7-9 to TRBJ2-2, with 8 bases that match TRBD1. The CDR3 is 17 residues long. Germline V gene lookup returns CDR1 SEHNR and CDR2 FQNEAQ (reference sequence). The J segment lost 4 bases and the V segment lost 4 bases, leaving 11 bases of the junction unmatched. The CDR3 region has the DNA TGTGCCAGCAGCTACGGACAGGGACTTTTGAGCACCGGGGAGCTGTTTTTT. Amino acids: CASSYGQGLLSTGELFF.

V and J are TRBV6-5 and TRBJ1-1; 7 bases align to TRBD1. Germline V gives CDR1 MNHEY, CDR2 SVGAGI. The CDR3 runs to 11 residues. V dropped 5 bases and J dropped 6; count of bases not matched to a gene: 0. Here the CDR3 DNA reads TGTGCCAGCAGTCAGGGGGCTGAAGCTTTCTTT. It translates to CASSQGAEAFF.

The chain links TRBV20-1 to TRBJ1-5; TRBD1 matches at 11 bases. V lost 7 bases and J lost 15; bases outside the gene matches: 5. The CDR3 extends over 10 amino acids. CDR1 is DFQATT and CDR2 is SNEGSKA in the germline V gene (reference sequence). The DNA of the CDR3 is TGCAGTGTTGGGGACAGGGGGATGCATTTT. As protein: CSVGDRGMHF.

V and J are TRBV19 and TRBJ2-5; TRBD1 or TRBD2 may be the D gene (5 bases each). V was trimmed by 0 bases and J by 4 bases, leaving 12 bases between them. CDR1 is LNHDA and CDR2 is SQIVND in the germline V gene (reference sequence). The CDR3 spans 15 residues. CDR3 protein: CASSIDRYGAETQYF. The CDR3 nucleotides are TGTGCCAGTAGTATAGACCGGTACGGGGCAGAGACCCAGTACTTC.

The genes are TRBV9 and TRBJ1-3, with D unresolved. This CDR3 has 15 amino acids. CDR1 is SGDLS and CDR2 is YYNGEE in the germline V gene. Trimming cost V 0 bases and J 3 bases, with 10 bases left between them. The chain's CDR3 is CASSVGAGIGNTIYF. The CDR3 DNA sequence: TGTGCCAGCAGCGTAGGTGCGGGTATTGGAAACACCATATATTTT. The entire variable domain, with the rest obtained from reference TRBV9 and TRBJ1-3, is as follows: DSGVTQTPKHLITATGQRVTLRCSPRSGDLSVYWYQQSLDQGLQFLIQYYNGEERAKGNILERFSAQQFPDLHSELNLSSLELGDSALYFCASSVGAGIGNTIYFGEGSWLTVV.

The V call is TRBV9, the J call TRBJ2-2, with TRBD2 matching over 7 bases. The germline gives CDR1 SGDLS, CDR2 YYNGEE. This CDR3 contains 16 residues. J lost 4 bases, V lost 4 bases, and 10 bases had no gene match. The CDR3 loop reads CASSPWGGVGTGELFF. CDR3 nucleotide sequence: TGTGCCAGCAGCCCTTGGGGAGGGGTGGGCACCGGGGAGCTGTTTTTT. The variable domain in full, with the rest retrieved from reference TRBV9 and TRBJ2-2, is DSGVTQTPKHLITATGQRVTLRCSPRSGDLSVYWYQQSLDQGLQFLIQYYNGEERAKGNILERFSAQQFPDLHSELNLSSLELGDSALYFCASSPWGGVGTGELFFGEGSRLTVL.